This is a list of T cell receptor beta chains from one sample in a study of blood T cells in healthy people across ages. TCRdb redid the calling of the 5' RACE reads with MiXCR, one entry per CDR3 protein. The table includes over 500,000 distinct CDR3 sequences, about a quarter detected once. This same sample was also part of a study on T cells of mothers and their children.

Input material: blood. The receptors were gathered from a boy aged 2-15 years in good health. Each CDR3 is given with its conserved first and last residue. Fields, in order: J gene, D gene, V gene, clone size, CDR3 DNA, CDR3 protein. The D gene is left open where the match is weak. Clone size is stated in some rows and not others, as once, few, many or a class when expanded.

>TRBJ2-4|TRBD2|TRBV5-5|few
TGTGCCAGCAGCGCGCGGGGGGCCAAAAACATTCAGTACTTC
CASSARGAKNIQYF
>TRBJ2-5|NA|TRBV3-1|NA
TGTGCCAGCAGCCAAGATCTGACGGAAGAGACCCAGTACTTC
CASSQDLTEETQYF
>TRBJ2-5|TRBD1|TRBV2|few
TGTGCCAGCATTGTGGGACAGCAAGAGACCCAGTACTTC
CASIVGQQETQYF
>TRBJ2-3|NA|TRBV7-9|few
TGTGCCACCTTGGAATTTGATACGCAGTATTTT
CATLEFDTQYF
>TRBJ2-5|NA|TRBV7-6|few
TGTGCCAGCAGCCGGAGACTGGTCATCGGGGGAGAGACCCAGTACTTC
CASSRRLVIGGETQYF
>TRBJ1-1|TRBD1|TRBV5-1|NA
TGCGCCAGCAGCTTGGTGGGACAGGGGGCTTACACTGAAGCTTTCTTT
CASSLVGQGAYTEAFF
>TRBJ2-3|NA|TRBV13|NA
TGTGCCAGCAGCACGCGGGACATAGGATCAGATACGCAGTATTTT
CASSTRDIGSDTQYF
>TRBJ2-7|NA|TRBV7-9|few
TGTGCCAGCAGCCGACAATTTTGGGGGGAAGTCGAGCAGTACTTC
CASSRQFWGEVEQYF
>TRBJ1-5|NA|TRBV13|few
TGTGCCAGCACCTTCGGGGACAGCAATCAGCCCCAGCATTTT
CASTFGDSNQPQHF
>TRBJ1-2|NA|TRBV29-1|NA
TGCAGCGTGGGGACTGGTCTAGGCTGTGGCTACACCTTC
CSVGTGLGCGYTF
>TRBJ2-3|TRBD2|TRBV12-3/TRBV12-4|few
TGTGCCAGCAGTTTATGGCGGCAGAGCGGGGGGTCAGATACGCAGTATTTT
CASSLWRQSGGSDTQYF
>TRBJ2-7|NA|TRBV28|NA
TGTGCCAGCAGTTTTTCCCCCTGGCACGTTTACGAGCAGTACTTC
CASSFSPWHVYEQYF
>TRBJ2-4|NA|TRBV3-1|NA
TGTGCCAGCAGCCAAGGCGGTAGATCGGGTTCGGACATTCAGTACTTC
CASSQGGRSGSDIQYF
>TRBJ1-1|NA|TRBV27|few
TGTGCCAGCAGTTTATCGAGGGTGAGGACTGAAGCTTTCTTT
CASSLSRVRTEAFF
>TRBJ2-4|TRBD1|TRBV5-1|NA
TGCGCCAGCAGCATAGAGCCCGGGACAGGCTTAGCCAAAAACATTCAGTACTTC
CASSIEPGTGLAKNIQYF
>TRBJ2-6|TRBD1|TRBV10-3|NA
TGTGCCATCAGTGAGCCCGGGACAGGGGCTGGGGCCAACGTCCTGACTTTC
CAISEPGTGAGANVLTF
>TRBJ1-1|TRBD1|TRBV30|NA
TGTGCCTGGAGTGTACAGGGGCCCACTGAAGCTTTCTTT
CAWSVQGPTEAFF
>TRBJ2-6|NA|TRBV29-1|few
TGCAGCGTTGTGGGTCCTGGGGCCAACGTCCTGACTTTC
CSVVGPGANVLTF
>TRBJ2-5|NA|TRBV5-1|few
TGCGCCAGCAGCTTGTCCTCGCGTTGGGGAGAGGGGGCCCAGTACTTC
CASSLSSRWGEGAQYF
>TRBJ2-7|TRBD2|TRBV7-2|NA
TGTGCCAGCAGCTTAGAACCTAGCGGGCTCTACGAGCAGTACTTC
CASSLEPSGLYEQYF
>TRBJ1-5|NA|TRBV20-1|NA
TGCAGTGCTAGAGAACAGGGACTCACAAAGATTTATAGCAATCAGCCCCAGCATTTT
CSAREQGLTKIYSNQPQHF
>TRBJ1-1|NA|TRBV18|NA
TGTGCCAGCTCACCACCGCTGGGCGAAGCTTTCTTT
CASSPPLGEAFF
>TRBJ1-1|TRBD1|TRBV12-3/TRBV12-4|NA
TGTGCCAGCCAAGGGGGCGGGGTGGTGAACACTGAAGCTTTCTTT
CASQGGGVVNTEAFF
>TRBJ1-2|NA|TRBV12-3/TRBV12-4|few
TGTGCCAGCATGGTACGGGACTATGGCTACACCTTC
CASMVRDYGYTF
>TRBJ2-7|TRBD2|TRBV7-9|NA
TGTGCCAGCAGCTCCCTCAGCTCACACTGGGAGGGGGAGCAGTACTTC
CASSSLSSHWEGEQYF